The entry below gives a single T cell receptor (beta chain) sequence along with its context. Each CDR3 protein gets one entry after TCRdb re-called the reads with MiXCR. The sample shows approximately 500,000 distinct CDR3 sequences, 10% to 12% of them seen only once. Germline V gene lookup returns CDR1 LGHDT and CDR2 YNNKEL (reference sequence). With 1 base removed from V and 5 bases from J, the gap between germline ends came to 6 bases. CDR3 length equals 12 residues. The data stem from a study of T cell repertoires in cytomegalovirus infection. The sequenced sample was PBMCs. This sequence joins TRBV3-1 and TRBJ2-7, with D unclear. The clonotype was recovered from a human donor in good health (CMV status not recorded). Some clones in this sample may be carry-over from other donors' samples. The CDR3 region is CASSQAWDEQYF. The CDR3 bases are TGTGCCAGCAGCCAAGCCTGGGACGAGCAGTACTTC.